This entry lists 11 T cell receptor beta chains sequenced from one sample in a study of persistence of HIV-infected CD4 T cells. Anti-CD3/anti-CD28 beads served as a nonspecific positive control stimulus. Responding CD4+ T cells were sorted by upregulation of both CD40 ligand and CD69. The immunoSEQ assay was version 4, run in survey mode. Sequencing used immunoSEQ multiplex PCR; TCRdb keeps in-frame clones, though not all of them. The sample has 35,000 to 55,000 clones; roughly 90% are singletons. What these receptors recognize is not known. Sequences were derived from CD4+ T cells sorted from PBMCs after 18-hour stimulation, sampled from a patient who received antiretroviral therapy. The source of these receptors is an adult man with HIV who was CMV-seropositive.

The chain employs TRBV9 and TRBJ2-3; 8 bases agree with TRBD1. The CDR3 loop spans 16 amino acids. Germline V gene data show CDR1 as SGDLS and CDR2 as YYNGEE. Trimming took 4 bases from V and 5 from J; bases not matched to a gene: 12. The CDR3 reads CASSPQTGAKEDTQYF. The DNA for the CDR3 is TGTGCCAGCAGCCCACAGACAGGGGCCAAAGAAGATACGCAGTATTTT.

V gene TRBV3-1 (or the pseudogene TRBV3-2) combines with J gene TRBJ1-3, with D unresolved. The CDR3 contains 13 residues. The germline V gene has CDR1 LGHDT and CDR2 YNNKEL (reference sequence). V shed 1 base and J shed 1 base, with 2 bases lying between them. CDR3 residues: CASSQGSGNTIYF. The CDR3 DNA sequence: TGTGCCAGCAGCCAAGGATCTGGAAACACCATATATTTT.

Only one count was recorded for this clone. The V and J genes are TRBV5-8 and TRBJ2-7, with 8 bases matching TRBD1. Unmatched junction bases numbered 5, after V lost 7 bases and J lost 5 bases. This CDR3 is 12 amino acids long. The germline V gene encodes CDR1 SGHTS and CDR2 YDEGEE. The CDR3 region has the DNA TGTGCCAGCCGAACAGGGGGGAACGAGCAGTACTTC. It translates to CASRTGGNEQYF.

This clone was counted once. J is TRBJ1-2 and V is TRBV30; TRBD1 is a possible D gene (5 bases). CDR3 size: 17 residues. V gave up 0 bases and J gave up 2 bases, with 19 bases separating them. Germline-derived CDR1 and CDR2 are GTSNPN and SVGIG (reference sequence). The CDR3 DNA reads TGTGCCTGGAGTGTACGAGACAGTCAACGGCGGAACTATGGCTACACCTTC. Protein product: CAWSVRDSQRRNYGYTF. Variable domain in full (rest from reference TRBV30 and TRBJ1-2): SQTIHQWPATLVQPVGSPLSLECTVEGTSNPNLYWYRQAAGRGLQLLFYSVGIGQISSEVPQNLSASRPQDRQFILSSKKLLLSDSGFYLCAWSVRDSQRRNYGYTFGSGTRLTVV.

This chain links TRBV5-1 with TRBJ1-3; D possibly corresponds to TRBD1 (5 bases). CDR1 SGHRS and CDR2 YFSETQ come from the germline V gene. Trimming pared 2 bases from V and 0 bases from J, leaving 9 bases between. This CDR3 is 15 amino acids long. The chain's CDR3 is CASSLTGGSGNTIYF. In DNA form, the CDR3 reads TGCGCCAGCAGCTTAACGGGGGGCTCTGGAAACACCATATATTTT.

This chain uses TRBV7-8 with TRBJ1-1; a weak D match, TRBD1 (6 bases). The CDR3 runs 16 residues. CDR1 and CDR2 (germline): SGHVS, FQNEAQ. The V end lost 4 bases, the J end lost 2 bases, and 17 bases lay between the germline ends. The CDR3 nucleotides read TGTGCCAGCAGCTACCTCCCAAGGGGGTTAAACACTGAAGCTTTCTTT. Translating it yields CASSYLPRGLNTEAFF.

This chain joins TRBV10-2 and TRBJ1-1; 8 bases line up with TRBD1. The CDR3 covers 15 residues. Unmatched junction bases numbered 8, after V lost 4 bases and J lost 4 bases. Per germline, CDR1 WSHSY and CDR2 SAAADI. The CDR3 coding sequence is TGCGCCAGCAGTGGCGGACAGGGAACGAGCACTGAAGCTTTCTTT. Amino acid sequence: CASSGGQGTSTEAFF.

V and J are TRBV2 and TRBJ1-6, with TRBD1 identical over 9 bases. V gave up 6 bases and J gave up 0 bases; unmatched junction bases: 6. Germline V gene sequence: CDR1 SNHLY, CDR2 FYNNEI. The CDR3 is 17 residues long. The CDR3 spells CASRPMTGGSYNSPLHF. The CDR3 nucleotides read TGTGCCAGCAGGCCCATGACAGGGGGCTCCTATAATTCACCCCTCCACTTT.

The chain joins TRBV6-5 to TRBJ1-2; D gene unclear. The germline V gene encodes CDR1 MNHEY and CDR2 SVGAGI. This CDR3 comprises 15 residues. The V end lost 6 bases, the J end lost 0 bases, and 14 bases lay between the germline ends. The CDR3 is CASRIEVGTNYGYTF. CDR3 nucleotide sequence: TGTGCCAGCAGAATAGAAGTAGGAACTAACTATGGCTACACCTTC.

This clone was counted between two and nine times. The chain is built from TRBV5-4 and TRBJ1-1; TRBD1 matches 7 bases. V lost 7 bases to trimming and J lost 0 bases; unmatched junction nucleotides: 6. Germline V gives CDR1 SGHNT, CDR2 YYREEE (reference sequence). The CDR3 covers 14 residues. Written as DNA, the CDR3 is TGTGCCAGCTTTACCAGGGGGATGAACACTGAAGCTTTCTTT. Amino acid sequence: CASFTRGMNTEAFF.

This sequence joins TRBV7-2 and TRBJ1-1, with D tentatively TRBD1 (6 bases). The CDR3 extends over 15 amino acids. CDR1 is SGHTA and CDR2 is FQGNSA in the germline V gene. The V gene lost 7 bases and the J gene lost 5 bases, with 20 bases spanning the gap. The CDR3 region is CASISTDKRGTEAFF. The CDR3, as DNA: TGTGCCAGCATCTCTACCGACAAGAGGGGGACTGAAGCTTTCTTT.